This T cell receptor beta chain was observed in a study of shared clonotypes between healthy human individuals. Findings and limits, study-wide: Limited genetic and exposure-history diversity came from having few donors.

The CDR3 is made up of 15 amino acids. The V and J ends lost 1 base and 1 base respectively, with 11 bases between them. Germline CDR1 reads MDHEN; CDR2 reads SYDVKM. Sequencing was at deep level. Methods used by the authors: Filtering differed because ImmunoSEQ produced junction-only sequences that carried no quality scores. The method was immunoSEQ multiplex PCR; TCRdb's version includes in-frame clones alone and lacks a portion of them. The V and J calls and clone size were taken over from that table, and D and trimming were inferred from the DNA. Here the sample spans some 450,000 clones, approximately 80% being singletons. All donors qualified as healthy HIV-negative adults and had experienced no recent acute infections or vaccinations. Points on this clone: Antigen specificity is unknown.

This TCR came from a woman between 40 and 55 years old in good health. Some clones in this sample may be carry-over from other donors' samples. The source material was PBMCs. The chain is built from TRBV28 and TRBJ2-7, with TRBD1 as a possible D gene (5 bases). The CDR3 loop reads CASSLSTGTSYEQYF. In DNA form, the CDR3 reads TGTGCCAGCAGTTTATCTACAGGTACTTCCTACGAGCAGTACTTC.